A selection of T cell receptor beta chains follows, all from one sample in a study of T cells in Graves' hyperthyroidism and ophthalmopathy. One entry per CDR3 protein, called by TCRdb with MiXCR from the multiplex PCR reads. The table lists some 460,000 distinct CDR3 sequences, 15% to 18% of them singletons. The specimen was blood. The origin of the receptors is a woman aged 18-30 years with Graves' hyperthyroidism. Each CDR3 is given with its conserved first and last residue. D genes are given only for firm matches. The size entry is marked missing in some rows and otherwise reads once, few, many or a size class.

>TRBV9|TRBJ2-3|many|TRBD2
TGTGCCAGCAGCGCCCTAGCGGGAGCGGATACGCAGTATTTT
CASSALAGADTQYF
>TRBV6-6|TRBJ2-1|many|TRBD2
TGTGCCAGCAGTTACTTCCAGCGGGAGGGCTATGAGCAGTTCTTC
CASSYFQREGYEQFF
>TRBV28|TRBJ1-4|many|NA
TGTGCCAGCAGTCCGAGGTGGGTCGGGACAACTAATGAAAAACTGTTTTTT
CASSPRWVGTTNEKLFF
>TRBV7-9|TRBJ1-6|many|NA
TGTGCCAGCAGCGAACCGGGACGGACTAATTCACCCCTCCACTTT
CASSEPGRTNSPLHF
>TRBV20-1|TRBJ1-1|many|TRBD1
TGCAGTGCTCCCGGACAGGGGGCGTCTTCGGCTGAAGCTTTCTTT
CSAPGQGASSAEAFF
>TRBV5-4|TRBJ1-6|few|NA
TGTGCCAGCAGCTGGCGGCGGCAGAGCTCCTATAATTCACCCCTCCACTTT
CASSWRRQSSYNSPLHF
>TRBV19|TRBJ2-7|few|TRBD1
TGTGCCAGTAGTAGGACAGGGTTTGGCGAGCAGTACTTC
CASSRTGFGEQYF
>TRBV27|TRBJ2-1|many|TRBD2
TGTGCCAGCAGTTCGTCGACTAGCGGGTACAATGAGCAGTTCTTC
CASSSSTSGYNEQFF
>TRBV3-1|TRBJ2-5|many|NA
TGTGCCAGCAGCCGGATCTGGGAGACCCAGTACTTC
CASSRIWETQYF
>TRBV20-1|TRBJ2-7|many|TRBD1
TGCAGTGCTAGACCTCAGGGGGCATACGAGCAGTACTTC
CSARPQGAYEQYF
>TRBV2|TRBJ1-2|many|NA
TGTGCCAGCAAGGCCGGGGTCGTCTATGGCTACACCTTC
CASKAGVVYGYTF
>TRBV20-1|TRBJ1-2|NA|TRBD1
TGCAGTGCTCCCAGAGGAAGGACAGGGAGAGATTTACATGGCTACACCTTC
CSAPRGRTGRDLHGYTF
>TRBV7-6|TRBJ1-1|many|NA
TGTGCCAGCAGCTTAGTGCCGGGGAACACTGAAGCTTTCTTT
CASSLVPGNTEAFF
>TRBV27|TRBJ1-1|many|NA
TGTGCCAGCAGTTTATCGATAGACAGGACCCACACTGAAGCTTTCTTT
CASSLSIDRTHTEAFF
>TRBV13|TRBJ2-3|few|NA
TGTGCCAGCAGCCCCCCCCGAGAAACAGATACGCAGTATTTT
CASSPPRETDTQYF
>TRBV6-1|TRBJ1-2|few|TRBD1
TGTGCCAGCAGGGCCACGGACGCAGGGGGTCACTATGGCTACACCTTC
CASRATDAGGHYGYTF
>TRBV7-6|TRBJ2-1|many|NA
TGTGCCAGCAGCCGGGACGGCAACTACTACAATGAGCAGTTCTTC
CASSRDGNYYNEQFF
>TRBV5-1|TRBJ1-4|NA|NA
TGCGCCAGCAGCTTGGGGTTTTCAACTAATGAAAAACTGTTTTTT
CASSLGFSTNEKLFF
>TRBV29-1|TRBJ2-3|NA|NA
TGCAGGTTCCGAAGGGGCACAGATACGCAGTATTTT
CRFRRGTDTQYF
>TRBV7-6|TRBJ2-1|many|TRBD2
TGTGCCAGCAGCTTAGCGGCCCTAGCGGGAGACGGATGGAATGAGCAGTTCTTC
CASSLAALAGDGWNEQFF
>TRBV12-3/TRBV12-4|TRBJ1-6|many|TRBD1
TGTGCCAGCAGCAGGACAGGGGTCGGTTCACCCCTCCACTTT
CASSRTGVGSPLHF
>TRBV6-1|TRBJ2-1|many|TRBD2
TGTGCCAGCAGAATGGGACTAGCGAGGCTCAATGAGCAGTTCTTC
CASRMGLARLNEQFF
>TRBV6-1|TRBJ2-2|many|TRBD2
TGTGCCAGCAGTCGTCTAGCGGGAGTATATAGCGGGGAGCTGTTTTTT
CASSRLAGVYSGELFF
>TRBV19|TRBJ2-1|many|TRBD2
TGTGCCAGTAGTATTTGGACTAGCGGGGGGGCCCATGAGCAGTTCTTC
CASSIWTSGGAHEQFF
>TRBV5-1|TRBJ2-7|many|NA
TGCGCCAGCAGCTTGGCAGGGTTCAACGAGCAGTACTTC
CASSLAGFNEQYF
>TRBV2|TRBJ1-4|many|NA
TGTGCCAGCAGTGAGCCTGCAACTAATGAAAAACTGTTTTTT
CASSEPATNEKLFF
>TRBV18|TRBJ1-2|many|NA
TGTGCCAGCTCACCTGAGGGTACAGGTCGTGGCTACACCTTC
CASSPEGTGRGYTF
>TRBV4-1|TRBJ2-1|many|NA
TGCGCCAGCAGCCAATCAGGGACCTCCTACAATGAGCAGTTCTTC
CASSQSGTSYNEQFF
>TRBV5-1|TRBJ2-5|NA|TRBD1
TGCGCCAGCAGCCTTGAACTGGACAGGGGTGAAGAGACCCAGTACTTC
CASSLELDRGEETQYF
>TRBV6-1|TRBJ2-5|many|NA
TGTGCCAGCAGTTACCAGGAACGAAGCCAAGAGACCCAGTACTTC
CASSYQERSQETQYF
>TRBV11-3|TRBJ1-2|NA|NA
TGTGCCAGCAGCCAGGCGGCCCCAGCCGATGGCTACACCTTC
CASSQAAPADGYTF
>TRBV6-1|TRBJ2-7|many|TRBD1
TGTGCCAGCAGTGACCGGGACAGGGTCTACGAGCAGTACTTC
CASSDRDRVYEQYF
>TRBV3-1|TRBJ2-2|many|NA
TGTGCCAGCAGCCCCCTATGGTCCAACACCGGGGAGCTGTTTTTT
CASSPLWSNTGELFF
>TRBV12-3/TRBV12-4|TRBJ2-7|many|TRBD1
TGTGCCAGCAGCAAACCGGGACAGGCCTACGAGCAGTACTTC
CASSKPGQAYEQYF
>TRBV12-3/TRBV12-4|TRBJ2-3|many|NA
TGTGCCAGCAGCCCCGTTGACAGGCGCACAGATACGCAGTATTTT
CASSPVDRRTDTQYF
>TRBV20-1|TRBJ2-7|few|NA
TGCAATGCTAGAGACCCTGGAGGGGCGATCTACGAGCAGTACTTC
CNARDPGGAIYEQYF
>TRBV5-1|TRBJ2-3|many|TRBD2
TGCGCCAGCAGCTTGTTGGGACTAGCGGTCACAGATACGCAGTATTTT
CASSLLGLAVTDTQYF
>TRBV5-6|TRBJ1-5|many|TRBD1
TGTGCCAGCAGTGGACAGGAAGGGAATCAGCCCCAGCATTTT
CASSGQEGNQPQHF
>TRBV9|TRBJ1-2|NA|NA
TGTGCCAGCAGCTCCCACGTGGGAGTCAACTATGGCTACACCTTC
CASSSHVGVNYGYTF
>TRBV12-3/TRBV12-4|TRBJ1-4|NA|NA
TGTGCCAGCAGTTTAAGGGGAGTAGAAAAACTGTTTTTT
CASSLRGVEKLFF
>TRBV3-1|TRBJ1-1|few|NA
TGTGCCAGCAGCCATCACCTAACAGGGCTGAACACTGAAGCTTTCTTT
CASSHHLTGLNTEAFF
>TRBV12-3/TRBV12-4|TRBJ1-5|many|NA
TGTGCCAGCAGTTTAACAGGGTTTGATCAGCCCCAGCATTTT
CASSLTGFDQPQHF
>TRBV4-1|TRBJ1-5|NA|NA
TGCGCCAGCAGCCAAGATACGTCAAATAGCAATCAGCCCCAGCATTTT
CASSQDTSNSNQPQHF
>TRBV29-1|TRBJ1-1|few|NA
TGCAGCGTTGAAGACCGCCGCAGTACCACTGAAGCTTTCTTT
CSVEDRRSTTEAFF